What follows are 30 T cell receptor beta chains derived from one specimen sequenced in a study of cytotoxic CD8 clonotypes in ibrutinib-treated CLL. Clones were read by immunoSEQ multiplex PCR, and TCRdb kept only the in-frame ones, dropping some. The profile shows about 39,000 clones, 68% of them singletons. The material was PBMCs, obtained at disease progression, from a patient treated with ibrutinib. These TCRs come from a human donor with chronic lymphocytic leukemia.

This chain connects TRBV7-3 to TRBJ2-2, with a possible D match to TRBD2 (6 bases). Per germline, CDR1 SGHTA and CDR2 FQGTGA. Trimming cost V 2 bases and J 6 bases, with 16 bases left between them. CDR3 length equals 16 residues. The CDR3 nucleotides read TGTGCCAGCAGCTTAGGTCTCGCAGGAGGGGCCGGGGAGCTGTTTTTT. Its translation: CASSLGLAGGAGELFF. The whole variable domain, filled in from reference TRBV7-3 and TRBJ2-2, reads GAGVSQTPSNKVTEKGKYVELRCDPISGHTALYWYRQSLGQGPEFLIYFQGTGAADDSGLPNDRFFAVRPEGSVSTLKIQRTERGDSAVYLCASSLGLAGGAGELFFGEGSRLTVL.

This chain uses TRBV28 with TRBJ1-5; D might be TRBD1 (5 bases). V shed 7 bases and J shed 4 bases, with 17 bases lying between them. This CDR3 is built from 15 residues. Germline V gene lookup returns CDR1 MDHEN and CDR2 SYDVKM. CDR3 amino acids: CASTTGQGRNQPQHF. The CDR3 DNA follows: TGTGCCAGCACCACCGGGCAGGGACGAAATCAGCCCCAGCATTTT.

This clone is a singleton in its sample. The chain is built from TRBV6-1 and TRBJ1-5; TRBD1 aligns across 7 bases. CDR3 length equals 16 residues. The trim removed 2 bases at V and 3 bases at J, leaving 7 bases unmatched. CDR1 is MNHNS, CDR2 SASEGT, per germline. For the CDR3, the DNA is TGTGCCAGCAGTGAACCAGGGACAGCCCTCAATCAGCCCCAGCATTTT. Protein: CASSEPGTALNQPQHF.

V gene TRBV4-3 combines with J gene TRBJ2-1, with 7 nucleotides matching TRBD1. With V trimmed by 1 base and J by 0 bases, 6 bases remained unmatched. The CDR3 is 17 residues long. The germline gives CDR1 LGHNA, CDR2 YSLEER. The CDR3 DNA reads as TGCGCCAGCAGCCAAGCCTCAGGGGGTGGCTCCTACAATGAGCAGTTCTTC. Translation: CASSQASGGGSYNEQFF.

In this sample, this clone turned up a few times. The V call is TRBV5-4, the J call TRBJ2-7; the match to TRBD2 covers 9 bases. V dropped 4 bases and J dropped 4; count of bases not matched to a gene: 6. Germline V lookup: CDR1 SGHNT, CDR2 YYREEE (reference sequence). The CDR3 runs to 14 residues. The CDR3: CASSPGLASYEQYF. CDR3 nucleotides: TGTGCCAGCAGCCCTGGACTAGCGTCTTACGAGCAGTACTTC.

The chain links TRBV7-2 to TRBJ2-1; 11 bases match TRBD2. V lost 1 base and J lost 6; bases outside the gene matches: 5. The length of the CDR3 is 16 residues. Germline CDR1 and CDR2: SGHTA and FQGNSA. The CDR3 spells CASSLGGSGRGNEQFF. DNA of the CDR3: TGTGCCAGCAGCTTAGGCGGTAGCGGGAGGGGCAATGAGCAGTTCTTC. The variable domain in full, with the rest retrieved from reference TRBV7-2 and TRBJ2-1, is GAGVSQSPSNKVTEKGKDVELRCDPISGHTALYWYRQSLGQGLEFLIYFQGNSAPDKSGLPSDRFSAERTGGSVSTLTIQRTQQEDSAVYLCASSLGGSGRGNEQFFGPGTRLTVL.

This clone is termed medium-sized. V is TRBV19 and J is TRBJ1-2; a weak D match, TRBD1 (6 bases). Trimming stripped 6 bases from V and 6 bases from J, with 23 bases between. There are 16 residues in the CDR3. Germline loops: CDR1 LNHDA, CDR2 SQIVND (reference sequence). The CDR3 coding sequence is TGTGCCAGTAGCCTTCCCCTACAGGGAAGATACGATGGCTACACCTTC. Protein product: CASSLPLQGRYDGYTF. Full variable domain (remainder filled in from reference TRBV19 and TRBJ1-2): DGGITQSPKYLFRKEGQNVTLSCEQNLNHDAMYWYRQDPGQGLRLIYYSQIVNDFQKGDIAEGYSVSREKKESFPLTVTSAQKNPTAFYLCASSLPLQGRYDGYTFGSGTRLTVV.

This clone was observed a handful of times. The chain carries TRBV18 and TRBJ2-7; 7 nucleotides line up with TRBD2. The CDR3 runs to 13 residues. Per the germline V gene, CDR1 is KGHSH and CDR2 is LQKENI. Trimming at V came to 3 bases and at J to 6 bases, leaving 5 bases not matched to a gene. In nucleotides, the CDR3 is TGTGCCAGCTCACCCTGGGAGGGGCTCGAGCAGTACTTC. Translating it yields CASSPWEGLEQYF.

This clone has more than one count but fewer than ten. J is TRBJ1-2 and V is TRBV29-1, with a tentative D call TRBD1 (5 bases). This CDR3 contains 16 residues. Germline V gene sequence: CDR1 SQVTM, CDR2 ANQGSEA. The V gene lost 3 bases and the J gene lost 4 bases, with 21 bases spanning the gap. The CDR3 spells CSVDALPGTRGYGYTF. In nucleotides, the CDR3 is TGCAGCGTTGACGCTTTACCAGGGACGCGGGGCTATGGCTACACCTTC.

This clone has a handful of counts. J is TRBJ2-7 and V is TRBV7-8, with 13 bases identical to TRBD2. This CDR3 is 18 amino acids long. CDR1 and CDR2 (germline): SGHVS, FQNEAQ. Trimming took 5 bases from V and 6 from J; bases not matched to a gene: 16. CDR3 nucleotides: TGTGCCAGCAGCGCGAGGGTAGGGACTAGCGGGATACACGGCGAGCAGTACTTC. Translated: CASSARVGTSGIHGEQYF.

The gene calls are TRBV6-5 and TRBJ2-2; TRBD1 matches at 9 bases. CDR1 is MNHEY, CDR2 SVGAGI, per germline. With V trimmed by 3 bases and J by 7 bases, 9 bases remained unmatched. The CDR3 loop spans 16 amino acids. CDR3 nucleotides: TGTGCCAGCAGTTATTCCAGGACAGGGGTGAGCGGGGAGCTGTTTTTT. Its protein is CASSYSRTGVSGELFF.

This clone is a singleton in its sample. The chain has TRBV5-8 and TRBJ1-1, with D tentatively TRBD1 (6 bases). V dropped 5 bases and J dropped 4 bases, with 15 bases sitting between them. Germline V gene lookup returns CDR1 SGHTS and CDR2 YDEGEE. CDR3 length: 14 amino acids. The CDR3 reads CASSRRQGPTEAFF. DNA of the CDR3: TGTGCCAGCAGTCGGCGTCAGGGGCCCACTGAAGCTTTCTTT.

This chain links TRBV6-1 with TRBJ1-1; D ambiguous. The V gene's germline CDR1 is MNHNS and CDR2 SASEGT. Trimming cost V 3 bases and J 1 base, with 6 bases left between them. The CDR3 covers 13 residues. The CDR3 DNA is TGTGCCAGCAGTGACAGGCAGAACACTGAAGCTTTCTTT. Its protein is CASSDRQNTEAFF.

Note on this clone: A read error may produce the germline difference seen at one junction end. This chain links TRBV5-4 with TRBJ2-6; D remains ambiguous. This CDR3 has 17 residues. Germline V lookup: CDR1 SGHNT, CDR2 YYREEE (reference sequence). The chain's CDR3 is CVSSPRRAAAGANVLTF. The CDR3 DNA reads as TGTGTCAGCAGCCCCCGTCGGGCGGCGGCTGGGGCCAACGTCCTGACTTTC. Together with reference TRBV5-4 and TRBJ2-6, the CDR3 gives the full variable domain: ETGVTQSPTHLIKTRGQQVTLRCSSQSGHNTVSWYQQALGQGPQFIFQYYREEENGRGNFPPRFSGLQFPNYSSELNVNALELDDSALYLCVSSPRRAAAGANVLTFGAGSRLTVL.

Of note for this clone: A junction end diverges from the germline sequence, so it may reflect a read error. CDR3 protein: CASSETMVDLLDF. CDR3 DNA: TGTGCCAGCAGCGAAACCATGGTCGACCTCCTGGACTTC. V usage is TRBV5-4 and J usage is TRBJ1-2; D is unclear. The length of the CDR3 is 13 residues. Germline CDR1 SGHNT, CDR2 YYREEE (reference sequence).

This clone is a singleton in its sample. This chain uses TRBV9 with TRBJ1-5; 12 nucleotides match TRBD1. The germline V gene has CDR1 SGDLS and CDR2 YYNGEE. CDR3 size: 15 residues. Trimming at V came to 4 bases and at J to 3 bases, leaving 2 bases not matched to a gene. CDR3: CASSRDRGPNQPQHF. CDR3 nucleotides: TGTGCCAGCAGCCGGGACAGGGGGCCCAATCAGCCCCAGCATTTT.

The chain joins TRBV5-6 to TRBJ2-7; 7 nucleotides align to TRBD2. After removal of 4 bases from V and 8 bases from J, the junction contained 9 bases not matched to a gene. The length of the CDR3 is 13 residues. Per germline, CDR1 SGHDT and CDR2 YYEEEE. CDR3 loop: CASSEESGGKQYF. The CDR3 nucleotides are TGTGCCAGCAGCGAGGAATCGGGAGGCAAGCAGTACTTC.

This chain links TRBV18 with TRBJ1-1; D is undetermined. The CDR3 sequence is 15 residues long. Trimming shortened V by 3 bases and J by 1 base, and 12 bases separated the two germline ends. Germline-derived CDR1 and CDR2 are KGHSH and LQKENI. The CDR3 here is CASSPRTGGNTEAFF. The CDR3 region has the DNA TGTGCCAGCTCACCCCGGACGGGAGGGAACACTGAAGCTTTCTTT.

V is TRBV4-2 and J is TRBJ1-2; TRBD1 might be the D (6 bases). V was trimmed by 0 bases and J by 1 base, leaving 12 bases between them. CDR1 and CDR2 (germline): LGHNA, YNFKEQ. The CDR3 spans 16 residues. CDR3 sequence: CASSQEPQGGNYGYTF. Here the CDR3 DNA reads TGTGCCAGCAGCCAAGAACCTCAAGGGGGTAACTATGGCTACACCTTC.

J is TRBJ2-3 and V is TRBV6-5, with 14 bases lining up with TRBD2. The CDR3 has 14 amino acids. Germline CDR1 and CDR2: MNHEY and SVGAGI. With V trimmed by 5 bases and J by 7 bases, 2 bases remained unmatched. The CDR3 coding sequence is TGTGCCAGCAGTCGGACTAGCGGGAGGAATACGCAGTATTTT. It specifies CASSRTSGRNTQYF.

The chain links TRBV5-8 to TRBJ2-7, with D unresolved. V dropped 4 bases and J dropped 6 bases, with 14 bases sitting between them. In germline, CDR1 is SGHTS, CDR2 YDEGEE. This CDR3 spans 13 amino acids. CDR3 sequence: CASSARASREQYF. The CDR3 DNA reads TGTGCCAGCAGCGCACGAGCGTCCCGCGAGCAGTACTTC.

The chain combines TRBV6-1 with TRBJ1-5; D is perhaps TRBD1 (5 bases). V was trimmed by 6 bases and J by 2 bases, leaving 14 bases between them. The CDR3 length is 15 residues. Germline assignment: CDR1 MNHNS and CDR2 SASEGT. The CDR3 spells CASRGAQIGNQPQHF. DNA for the CDR3: TGTGCCAGCAGAGGGGCACAGATCGGCAATCAGCCCCAGCATTTT.

This sequence joins TRBV6-5 and TRBJ2-2; 8 positions agree with TRBD1. The CDR3 length is 14 residues. J was trimmed by 6 bases and V by 10 bases; bases with no gene match: 10. Looked up from germline, CDR1 is MNHEY and CDR2 is SVGAGI. CDR3 nucleotide sequence: TGTGCCATCAAGGGACAGGCTCCCCCCGGGGAGCTGTTTTTT. It is translated as CAIKGQAPPGELFF.

The chain joins TRBV19 to TRBJ1-1; D is possibly TRBD1 (5 bases). The CDR3 length is 16 residues. V lost 11 bases and J lost 0, with 22 bases in between. The V gene's germline CDR1 is LNHDA and CDR2 SQIVND (reference sequence). The CDR3 nucleotides read TGTGCCGCGAGACTTAATGGGGCAGAAATGAACACTGAAGCTTTCTTT. It is translated as CAARLNGAEMNTEAFF.

This clone occurred a few times. V is TRBV19 and J is TRBJ1-4; no reliable D call. Germline lookup yields CDR1 LNHDA and CDR2 SQIVND (reference sequence). V lost 5 bases and J 7 bases, leaving 11 bases between the germline ends. The CDR3 runs 13 residues. The CDR3 sequence is CASSVGPLEKLFF. CDR3 nucleotides: TGTGCCAGTAGTGTAGGGCCGCTTGAAAAACTGTTTTTT.

The V gene is TRBV5-1, the J gene TRBJ2-1; 14 bases line up with TRBD2. The J segment lost 7 bases and the V segment lost 1 base, leaving 10 bases of the junction unmatched. The CDR3 extends over 18 amino acids. Germline V gene sequence: CDR1 SGHRS, CDR2 YFSETQ. CDR3 protein: CASSLQGLAGATGNEQFF. CDR3 coding DNA: TGCGCCAGCAGCTTGCAGGGACTAGCGGGAGCGACGGGGAATGAGCAGTTCTTC.

The chain recombines TRBV5-4 with TRBJ2-1, with D uncertain. This CDR3 has 15 amino acids. Deletions cut 0 bases from V and 4 bases from J, with 11 bases between. Germline CDR1 is SGHNT and CDR2 is YYREEE (reference sequence). CDR3 in amino acids: CASSLAPGEYNEQFF. The CDR3 coding sequence is TGTGCCAGCAGCTTGGCCCCAGGAGAGTACAATGAGCAGTTCTTC.

The chain joins TRBV9 to TRBJ2-1, with 9 bases lining up with TRBD2. Trimming took 0 bases from V and 3 from J; bases not matched to a gene: 10. Germline lookup yields CDR1 SGDLS and CDR2 YYNGEE. The CDR3 sequence is 18 residues long. The CDR3 coding sequence is TGTGCCAGCAGCGTAGGGGCAGGGCTAGCGGGGTTCTACAATGAGCAGTTCTTC. Its translation is CASSVGAGLAGFYNEQFF.

The V call is TRBV21-1, the J call TRBJ2-1; the table names TRBD2, a call not compared with the DNA. TRBV21-1 is a listed pseudogene. The CDR3 is 17 amino acids. CDR3 in DNA: TGTGCCAGCAGCAAAGTGCCGCCTAGCCCTTTGGGCAATGAGCAGTTCTTC. It specifies CASSKVPPSPLGNEQFF.

The chain uses TRBV5-6 and TRBJ2-2; D gene uncertain. Germline V gene lookup returns CDR1 SGHDT and CDR2 YYEEEE. Trimming removed 1 base at V and 4 bases at J, with 5 bases between. This CDR3 is 13 amino acids long. CDR3 DNA sequence: TGTGCCAGCAGCTTGTGGCCCACCGGGGAGCTGTTTTTT. It codes for CASSLWPTGELFF.